These 10 T cell receptor beta chains share one sample of origin, sequenced in a study of cytotoxic CD8 clonotypes in ibrutinib-treated CLL. Only in-frame clones appear in the TCRdb table, and some are missing; sequencing was by immunoSEQ multiplex PCR. Found here are tens of thousands of clones, more than 70% of them singletons; the top ten hold 7.7%. The sequences come from PBMCs, collected at disease progression, from a patient treated with ibrutinib. All receptors come from a human donor with chronic lymphocytic leukemia.

This clone appeared a few times. This sequence joins TRBV7-9 and TRBJ1-1, with TRBD1 as a possible D gene (6 bases). CDR3 length: 14 residues. From germline, CDR1 is SEHNR and CDR2 FQNEAQ (reference sequence). V gave up 3 bases and J gave up 3 bases, with 11 bases separating them. The CDR3 reads CASSLRGAHTEAFF. The CDR3 DNA reads TGTGCCAGCAGCTTGCGGGGGGCTCACACTGAAGCTTTCTTT.

The genes are TRBV6-5 and TRBJ2-2; perhaps D is TRBD1 or TRBD2 (5 bases each). The germline V gene has CDR1 MNHEY and CDR2 SVGAGI. The CDR3 covers 15 residues. Trimming took off 0 bases at V and 3 bases at J, with 8 bases between the two ends. CDR3 nucleotides: TGTGCCAGCAGTTACTCGGGGGTACACACCGGGGAGCTGTTTTTT. Residues: CASSYSGVHTGELFF.

CDR3 DNA: TGTGCCAGCAGTCGTCAATATGGTGGGTACGAGCAGTACTTC. It is translated as CASSRQYGGYEQYF. The chain carries TRBV6-6 and TRBJ2-7; D not resolved. The V and J ends lost 5 bases and 4 bases respectively, with 15 bases between them. The CDR3 loop spans 14 amino acids. Germline loops: CDR1 MNHNY, CDR2 SVGAGI (reference sequence).

A single count supports this clone. The chain combines TRBV4-1 with TRBJ1-1, with D possibly matching TRBD1 (5 bases). CDR1 and CDR2 from the germline V gene are MGHRA and YSYEKL. With 7 bases removed from V and 3 bases from J, the gap between germline ends came to 6 bases. The CDR3 runs to 11 residues. Here the CDR3 DNA reads TGCGCCAGCAAGGGGTACACTGAAGCTTTCTTT. Protein sequence: CASKGYTEAFF.

The chain couples TRBV20-1 to TRBJ1-2; no clear D gene. Germline V gives CDR1 DFQATT, CDR2 SNEGSKA (reference sequence). V lost 4 bases to trimming and J lost 5 bases, with 8 bases between them. The CDR3 runs to 11 residues. CDR3 sequence reads: CSATIPYGYTF. In DNA form, the CDR3 reads TGCAGTGCTACCATACCGTATGGCTACACCTTC.

This chain connects TRBV4-1 to TRBJ1-3; no clear D. V lost 0 bases to trimming and J lost 1 base, with 13 bases between them. Per the germline V gene, CDR1 is MGHRA and CDR2 is YSYEKL. The CDR3 loop spans 17 amino acids. This CDR3 reads CASSQDPTAQSGNTIYF. CDR3 in DNA: TGCGCCAGCAGCCAAGATCCAACAGCCCAGTCTGGAAACACCATATATTTT.

The sample holds a few counts of this clone. This chain connects TRBV14 to TRBJ1-4; D uncertain. CDR1 and CDR2 (germline): SGHDN, FVKESK. The CDR3 sequence is 16 residues long. V was trimmed by 2 bases and J by 7 bases, leaving 17 bases between them. The CDR3: CASSQFSWSRGEKLFF. The CDR3 nucleotides read TGTGCCAGCAGCCAATTTTCATGGTCCCGCGGTGAAAAACTGTTTTTT.

This clone was seen more than once but under ten times. This chain uses TRBV27 with TRBJ2-7; 8 nucleotides line up with TRBD1. Germline values: CDR1 MNHEY, CDR2 SMNVEV (reference sequence). The J segment lost 5 bases and the V segment lost 0 bases, leaving 3 bases of the junction unmatched. The CDR3 extends over 14 amino acids. The CDR3 DNA is TGTGCCAGCAGTTTATCCGGGACAGGCAACGAGCAGTACTTC. This translates into CASSLSGTGNEQYF.

This clone was counted between two and nine times. The chain recombines TRBV30 with TRBJ1-2; D is unclear. CDR3 length equals 13 residues. Germline V gives CDR1 GTSNPN, CDR2 SVGIG (reference sequence). V dropped 0 bases and J dropped 10 bases, with 15 bases sitting between them. The CDR3 is CAWSVQARTDYTF. The CDR3 bases are TGTGCCTGGAGTGTCCAGGCTCGAACTGACTACACCTTC.

The chain recombines TRBV5-8 with TRBJ2-7; unclear D gene. The CDR3 runs to 17 residues. Trimming pared 4 bases from V and 0 bases from J, leaving 20 bases between. The germline gives CDR1 SGHTS, CDR2 YDEGEE. The CDR3 DNA follows: TGTGCCAGCAGCCGGGCCGCGCTGACGCTGAACTCCTACGAGCAGTACTTC. Translation gives CASSRAALTLNSYEQYF.